Following are 5 T cell receptor beta chains from one sample sequenced in a study of PD-1 blockade in classical Hodgkin lymphoma. This sample's time point: cycle 4 day 1 (C4D1), after five to seven weeks of nivolumab. All the patients suffered relapse after autologous stem cell transplantation, and brentuximab vedotin exposure differed. Method: immunoSEQ multiplex PCR; TCRdb's copy keeps in-frame clones and lacks some. The table has roughly 48,000 clones, about nine tenths seen once. Sequenced material: peripheral blood mononuclear cells (PBMCs), taken before the fourth cycle of nivolumab. These receptor sequences come from a human donor with classical Hodgkin lymphoma.

This chain joins TRBV11-2 and TRBJ2-3; 7 nucleotides line up with TRBD2. This CDR3 has 16 amino acids. Germline loops: CDR1 SGHAT, CDR2 FQNNGV. J lost 1 base, V lost 4 bases, and 8 bases had no gene match. The CDR3 DNA reads as TGTGCCAGCAGCTCCCGGAGCGGGGCCCGCACAGATACGCAGTATTTT. It yields the protein CASSSRSGARTDTQYF. Combining the CDR3 with reference TRBV11-2 and TRBJ2-3 gives the whole variable domain EAGVAQSPRYKIIEKRQSVAFWCNPISGHATLYWYQQILGQGPKLLIQFQNNGVVDDSQLPKDRFSAERLKGVDSTLKIQPAKLEDSAVYLCASSSRSGARTDTQYFGPGTRLTVL.

The chain is built from TRBV2 and TRBJ2-5; TRBD2 aligns across 12 bases. CDR3 size: 17 residues. Germline-derived CDR1 and CDR2 are SNHLY and FYNNEI. Trimming cost V 4 bases and J 0 bases; bases outside gene matches: 6. The CDR3 region has the DNA TGTGCCAGCAGTGGCCTAGCGGGAGGGCTGGACCAAGAGACCCAGTACTTC. This sequence encodes CASSGLAGGLDQETQYF. The whole variable domain, filled in from reference TRBV2 and TRBJ2-5, reads EPEVTQTPSHQVTQMGQEVILRCVPISNHLYFYWYRQILGQKVEFLVSFYNNEISEKSEIFDDQFSVERPDGSNFTLKIRSTKLEDSAMYFCASSGLAGGLDQETQYFGPGTRLLVL.

The rearrangement joins TRBV27 to TRBJ2-5; tentative D call: TRBD2 (5 bases). The CDR3 consists of 13 residues. Deletions cut 3 bases from V and 4 bases from J, with 9 bases between. Germline V CDR1 and CDR2: MNHEY, SMNVEV (reference sequence). The CDR3 sequence is CASSFAGGETQYF. The CDR3 nucleotides read TGTGCCAGCAGTTTTGCCGGAGGAGAGACCCAGTACTTC.

The V and J genes are TRBV27 and TRBJ2-1, with 12 nucleotides matching TRBD2. This CDR3 contains 15 residues. Germline assignment: CDR1 MNHEY and CDR2 SMNVEV (reference sequence). Trimming cost V 5 bases and J 9 bases; bases outside gene matches: 8. The CDR3 DNA reads TGTGCCAGCAGTCCTACGACTAGCGGGGGCCGTGAGCAGTTCTTC. It yields the protein CASSPTTSGGREQFF.

This clone was observed once. The chain uses TRBV28 and TRBJ2-1; D call uncertain. This CDR3 comprises 12 residues. Germline V lookup: CDR1 MDHEN, CDR2 SYDVKM. Deletions cut 7 bases from V and 8 bases from J, with 12 bases between. The CDR3 nucleotides are TGTGCCAGCAAAGGAACCCCCCATGAGCAGTTCTTC. Translated, it gives CASKGTPHEQFF.